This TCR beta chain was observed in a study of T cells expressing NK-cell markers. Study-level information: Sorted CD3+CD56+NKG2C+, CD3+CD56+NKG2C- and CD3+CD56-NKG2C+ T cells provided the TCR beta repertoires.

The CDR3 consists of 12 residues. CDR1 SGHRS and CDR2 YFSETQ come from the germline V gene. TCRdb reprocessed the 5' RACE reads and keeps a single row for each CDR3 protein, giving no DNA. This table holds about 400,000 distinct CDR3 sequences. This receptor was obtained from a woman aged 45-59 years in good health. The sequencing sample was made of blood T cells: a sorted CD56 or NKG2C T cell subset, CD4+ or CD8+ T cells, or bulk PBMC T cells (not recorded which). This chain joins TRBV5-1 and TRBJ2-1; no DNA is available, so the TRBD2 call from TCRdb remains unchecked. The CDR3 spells CASTGTTYEQFF.